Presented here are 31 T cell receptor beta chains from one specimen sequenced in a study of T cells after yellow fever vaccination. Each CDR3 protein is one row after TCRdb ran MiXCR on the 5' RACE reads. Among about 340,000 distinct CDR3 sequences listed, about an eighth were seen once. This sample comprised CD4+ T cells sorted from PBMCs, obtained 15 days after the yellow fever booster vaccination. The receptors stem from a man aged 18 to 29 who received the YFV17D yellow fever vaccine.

The CDR3, as DNA: TGTGCCAGCAGCTTAATGAAGGGCCTTGAAGCTTTCTTT. Its protein is CASSLMKGLEAFF. The rearrangement joins TRBV5-4 to TRBJ1-1; D is ambiguous. This CDR3 region has 13 residues. The V and J ends lost 2 bases and 7 bases respectively, with 12 bases between them. Germline V gene lookup returns CDR1 SGHNT and CDR2 YYREEE (reference sequence).

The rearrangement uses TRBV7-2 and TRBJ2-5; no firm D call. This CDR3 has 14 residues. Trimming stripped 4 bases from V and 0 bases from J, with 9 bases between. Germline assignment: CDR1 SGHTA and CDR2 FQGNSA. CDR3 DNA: TGTGCCAGCAGCTCCGACGGATACCAAGAGACCCAGTACTTC. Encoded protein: CASSSDGYQETQYF.

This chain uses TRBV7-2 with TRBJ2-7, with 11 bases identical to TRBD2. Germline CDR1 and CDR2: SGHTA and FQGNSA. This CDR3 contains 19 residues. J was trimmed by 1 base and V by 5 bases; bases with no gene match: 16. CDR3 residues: CASSTDDWASGGFSYEQYF. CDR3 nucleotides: TGTGCCAGCAGCACCGACGATTGGGCTAGCGGGGGGTTTTCCTACGAGCAGTACTTC. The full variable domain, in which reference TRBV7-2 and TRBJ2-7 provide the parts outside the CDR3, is GAGVSQSPSNKVTEKGKDVELRCDPISGHTALYWYRQSLGQGLEFLIYFQGNSAPDKSGLPSDRFSAERTGGSVSTLTIQRTQQEDSAVYLCASSTDDWASGGFSYEQYFGPGTRLTVT.

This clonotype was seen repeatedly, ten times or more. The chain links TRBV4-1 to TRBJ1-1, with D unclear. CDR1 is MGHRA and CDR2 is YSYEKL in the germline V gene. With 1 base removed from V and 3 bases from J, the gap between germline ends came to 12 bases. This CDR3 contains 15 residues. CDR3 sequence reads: CASSQVGGSYTEAFF. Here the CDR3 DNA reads TGCGCCAGCAGCCAAGTGGGAGGGTCTTACACTGAAGCTTTCTTT.

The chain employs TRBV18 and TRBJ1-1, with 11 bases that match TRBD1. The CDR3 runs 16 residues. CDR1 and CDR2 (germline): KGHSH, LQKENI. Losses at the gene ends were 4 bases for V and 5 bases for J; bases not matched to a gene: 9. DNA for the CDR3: TGTGCCAGCTCACTACGGGGACAGGGGGATCCGACTGAAGCTTTCTTT. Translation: CASSLRGQGDPTEAFF.

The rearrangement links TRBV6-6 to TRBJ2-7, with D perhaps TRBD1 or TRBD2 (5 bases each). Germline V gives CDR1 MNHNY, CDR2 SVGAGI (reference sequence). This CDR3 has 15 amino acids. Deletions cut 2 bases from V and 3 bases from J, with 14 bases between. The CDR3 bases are TGTGCCAGCAGTTACGGTCCGGGGCGCAACTACGAGCAGTACGTC. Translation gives CASSYGPGRNYEQYV.

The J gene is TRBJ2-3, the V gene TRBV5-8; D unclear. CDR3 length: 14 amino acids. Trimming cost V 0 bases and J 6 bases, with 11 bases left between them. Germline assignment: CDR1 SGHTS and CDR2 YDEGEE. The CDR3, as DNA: TGTGCCAGCAGCTTGGGCAATACAGAGGATACGCAGTATTTT. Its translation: CASSLGNTEDTQYF.

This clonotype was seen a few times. The CDR3 DNA reads as TGCAGTGCGCGCGGACAGAGCATTCAGTACTTC. The encoded protein is CSARGQSIQYF. This chain connects TRBV20-1 to TRBJ2-4, with a weak D call TRBD1 (6 bases). Trimming shortened V by 6 bases and J by 9 bases, and 12 bases separated the two germline ends. The CDR3 covers 11 residues. Germline V gene lookup returns CDR1 DFQATT and CDR2 SNEGSKA (reference sequence).

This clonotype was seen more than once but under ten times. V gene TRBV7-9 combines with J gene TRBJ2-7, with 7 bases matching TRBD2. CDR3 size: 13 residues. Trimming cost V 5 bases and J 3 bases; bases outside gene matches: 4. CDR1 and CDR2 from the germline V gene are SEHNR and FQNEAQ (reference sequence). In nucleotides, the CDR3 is TGTGCCAGCAGCCGTGGGGAGGGCTACGAGCAGTACGTC. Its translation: CASSRGEGYEQYV.

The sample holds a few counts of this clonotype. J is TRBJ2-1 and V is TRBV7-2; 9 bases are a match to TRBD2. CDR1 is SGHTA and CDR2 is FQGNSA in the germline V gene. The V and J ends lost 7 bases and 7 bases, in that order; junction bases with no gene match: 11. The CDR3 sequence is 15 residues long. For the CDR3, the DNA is TGTGCCAGCACCCTAGCGGGGATTTGGTCAAATGAGCAGTTCTTC. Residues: CASTLAGIWSNEQFF.

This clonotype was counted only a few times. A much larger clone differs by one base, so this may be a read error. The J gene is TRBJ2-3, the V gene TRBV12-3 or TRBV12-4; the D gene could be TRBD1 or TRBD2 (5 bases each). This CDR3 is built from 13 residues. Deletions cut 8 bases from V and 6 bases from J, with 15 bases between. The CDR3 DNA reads TGTGCCAGCTGGGGGTCTAGTGCCGATACGCAGTATTTT. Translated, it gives CASWGSSADTQYF.

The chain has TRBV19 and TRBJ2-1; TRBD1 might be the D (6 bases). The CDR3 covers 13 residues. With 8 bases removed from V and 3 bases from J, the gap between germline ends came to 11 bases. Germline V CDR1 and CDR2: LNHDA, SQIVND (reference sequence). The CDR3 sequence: CASALQGYNEQFF. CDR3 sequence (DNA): TGTGCCAGTGCTCTACAGGGCTACAATGAGCAGTTCTTC.

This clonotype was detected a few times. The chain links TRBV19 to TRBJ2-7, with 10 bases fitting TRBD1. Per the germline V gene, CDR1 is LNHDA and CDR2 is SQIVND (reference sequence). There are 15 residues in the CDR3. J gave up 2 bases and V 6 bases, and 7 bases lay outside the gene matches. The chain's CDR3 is CASSDMGTGAYEQYF. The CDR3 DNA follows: TGTGCCAGTAGCGATATGGGGACAGGGGCCTACGAGCAGTACTTC.

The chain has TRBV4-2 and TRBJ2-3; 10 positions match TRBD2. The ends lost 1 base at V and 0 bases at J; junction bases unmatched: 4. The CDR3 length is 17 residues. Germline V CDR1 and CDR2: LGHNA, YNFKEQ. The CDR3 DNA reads TGTGCCAGCAGCCAAGTAGCGGGGGGCGTAAGCACAGATACGCAGTATTTT. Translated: CASSQVAGGVSTDTQYF.

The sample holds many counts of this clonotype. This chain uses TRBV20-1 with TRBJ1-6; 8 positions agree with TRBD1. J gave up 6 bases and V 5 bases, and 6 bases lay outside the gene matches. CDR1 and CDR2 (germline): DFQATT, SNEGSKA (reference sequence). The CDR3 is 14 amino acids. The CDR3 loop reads CSAPAGGLNSPLHF. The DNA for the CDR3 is TGCAGTGCTCCCGCAGGGGGCCTTAATTCACCCCTCCACTTT.

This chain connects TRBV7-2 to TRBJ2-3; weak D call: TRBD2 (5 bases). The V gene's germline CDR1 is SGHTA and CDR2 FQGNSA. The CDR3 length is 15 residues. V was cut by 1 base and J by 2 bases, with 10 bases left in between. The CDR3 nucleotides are TGTGCCAGCAGCTTAGTTGACGGGGTCACAGATACGCAGTATTTT. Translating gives CASSLVDGVTDTQYF.

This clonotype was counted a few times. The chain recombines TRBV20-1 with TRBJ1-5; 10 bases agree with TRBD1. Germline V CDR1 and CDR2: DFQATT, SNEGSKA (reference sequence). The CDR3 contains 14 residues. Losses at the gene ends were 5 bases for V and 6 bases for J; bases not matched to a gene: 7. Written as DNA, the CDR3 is TGCAGTGCTGCCGGGACAGGGGACGTTCAGCCCCAGCATTTT. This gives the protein CSAAGTGDVQPQHF.

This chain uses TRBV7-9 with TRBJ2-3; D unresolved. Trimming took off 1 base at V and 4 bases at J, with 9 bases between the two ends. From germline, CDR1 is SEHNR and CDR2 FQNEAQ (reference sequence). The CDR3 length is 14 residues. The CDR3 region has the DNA TGTGCCAGCAGCTTAGAAATCCGGGCAGATACGCAGTATTTT. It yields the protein CASSLEIRADTQYF.

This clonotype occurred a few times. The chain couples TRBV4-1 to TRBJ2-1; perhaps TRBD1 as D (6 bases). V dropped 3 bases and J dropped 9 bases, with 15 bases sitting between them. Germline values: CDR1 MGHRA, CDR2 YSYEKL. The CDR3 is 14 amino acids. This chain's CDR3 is CASSHPVQGIEQFF. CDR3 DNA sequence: TGCGCCAGCAGCCATCCAGTTCAGGGGATTGAGCAGTTCTTC.

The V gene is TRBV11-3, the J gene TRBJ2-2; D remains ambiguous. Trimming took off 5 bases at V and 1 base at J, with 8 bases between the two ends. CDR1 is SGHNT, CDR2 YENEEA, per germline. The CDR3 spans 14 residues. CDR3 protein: CASSHDLNTGELFF. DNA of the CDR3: TGTGCCAGCAGCCACGACTTGAACACCGGGGAGCTGTTTTTT.

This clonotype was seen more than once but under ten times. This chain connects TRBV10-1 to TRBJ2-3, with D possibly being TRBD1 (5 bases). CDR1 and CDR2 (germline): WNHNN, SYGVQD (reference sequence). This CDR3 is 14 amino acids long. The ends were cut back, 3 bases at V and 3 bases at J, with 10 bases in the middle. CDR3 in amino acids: CASSDGAGTDTQYF. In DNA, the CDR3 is TGCGCCAGCAGTGATGGGGCCGGGACAGATACGCAGTATTTT.

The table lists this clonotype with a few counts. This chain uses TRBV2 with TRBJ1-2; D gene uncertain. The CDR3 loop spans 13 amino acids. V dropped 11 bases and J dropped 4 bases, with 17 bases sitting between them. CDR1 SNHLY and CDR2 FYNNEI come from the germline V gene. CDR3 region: CALLRVRAYGYTF. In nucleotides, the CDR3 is TGTGCCCTCCTGCGCGTTCGGGCCTATGGCTACACCTTC.

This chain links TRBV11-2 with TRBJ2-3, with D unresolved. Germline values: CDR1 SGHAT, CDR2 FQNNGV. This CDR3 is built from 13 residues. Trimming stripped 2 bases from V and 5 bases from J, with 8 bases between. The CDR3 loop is CASSLQVGDTQYF. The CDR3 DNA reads TGTGCCAGCAGCTTACAGGTCGGAGATACGCAGTATTTT.

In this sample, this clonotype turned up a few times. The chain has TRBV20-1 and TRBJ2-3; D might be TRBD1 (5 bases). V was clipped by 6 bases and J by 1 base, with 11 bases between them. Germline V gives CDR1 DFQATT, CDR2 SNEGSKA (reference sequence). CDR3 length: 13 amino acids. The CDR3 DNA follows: TGCAGTGCCGACGGACAAGGCACAGATACGCAGTATTTT. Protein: CSADGQGTDTQYF.

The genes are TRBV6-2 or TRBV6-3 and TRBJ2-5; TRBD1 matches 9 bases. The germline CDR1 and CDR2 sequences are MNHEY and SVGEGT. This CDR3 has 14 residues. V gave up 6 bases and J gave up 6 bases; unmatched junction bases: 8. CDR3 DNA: TGTGCCAGCAGGGATGGGACAGGGCAACAGACCCAGTACTTC. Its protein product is CASRDGTGQQTQYF.

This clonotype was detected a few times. This CDR3 is CASSQGRGLGDIQYF. In DNA form, the CDR3 reads TGCGCCAGCAGCCAAGGAAGGGGCCTAGGGGACATTCAGTACTTC. The chain links TRBV4-1 to TRBJ2-4, with TRBD1 as a possible D gene (5 bases). This CDR3 spans 15 amino acids. V was trimmed by 1 base and J by 8 bases, leaving 15 bases between them. Germline V gene data show CDR1 as MGHRA and CDR2 as YSYEKL.

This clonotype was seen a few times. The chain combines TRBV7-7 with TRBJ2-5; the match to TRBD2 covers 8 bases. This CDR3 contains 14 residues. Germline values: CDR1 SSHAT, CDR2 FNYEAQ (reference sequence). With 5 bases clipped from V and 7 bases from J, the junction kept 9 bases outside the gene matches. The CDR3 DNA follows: TGTGCCAGCAGCCTCGGACTAGCAGGCGCGACCCAGTACTTC. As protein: CASSLGLAGATQYF.

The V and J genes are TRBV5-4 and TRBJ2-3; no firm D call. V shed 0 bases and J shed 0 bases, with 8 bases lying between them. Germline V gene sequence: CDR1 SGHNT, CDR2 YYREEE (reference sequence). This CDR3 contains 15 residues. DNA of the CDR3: TGTGCCAGCAGCTTGGCTCCATCTAGCACAGATACGCAGTATTTT. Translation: CASSLAPSSTDTQYF.

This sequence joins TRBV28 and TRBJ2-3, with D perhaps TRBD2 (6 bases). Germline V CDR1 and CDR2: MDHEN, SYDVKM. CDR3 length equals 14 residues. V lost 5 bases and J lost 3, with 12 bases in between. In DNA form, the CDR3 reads TGTGCCAGCAGTCCGGGGGTAACTACAGATACGCAGTATTTT. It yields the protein CASSPGVTTDTQYF.

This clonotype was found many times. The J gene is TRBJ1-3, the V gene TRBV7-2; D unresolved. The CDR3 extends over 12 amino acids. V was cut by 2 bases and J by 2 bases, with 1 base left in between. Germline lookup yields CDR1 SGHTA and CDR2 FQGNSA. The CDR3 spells CASSLTGNTIYF. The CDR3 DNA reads TGTGCCAGCAGCTTAACTGGAAACACCATATATTTT.

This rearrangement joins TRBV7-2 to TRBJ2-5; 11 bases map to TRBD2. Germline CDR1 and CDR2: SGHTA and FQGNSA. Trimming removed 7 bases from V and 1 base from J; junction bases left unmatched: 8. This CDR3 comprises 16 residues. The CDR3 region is CASTPTSGVLQETQYF. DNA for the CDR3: TGTGCCAGCACCCCGACTAGCGGGGTGCTCCAAGAGACCCAGTACTTC. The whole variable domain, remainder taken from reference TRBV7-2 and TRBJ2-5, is GAGVSQSPSNKVTEKGKDVELRCDPISGHTALYWYRQSLGQGLEFLIYFQGNSAPDKSGLPSDRFSAERTGGSVSTLTIQRTQQEDSAVYLCASTPTSGVLQETQYFGPGTRLLVL.